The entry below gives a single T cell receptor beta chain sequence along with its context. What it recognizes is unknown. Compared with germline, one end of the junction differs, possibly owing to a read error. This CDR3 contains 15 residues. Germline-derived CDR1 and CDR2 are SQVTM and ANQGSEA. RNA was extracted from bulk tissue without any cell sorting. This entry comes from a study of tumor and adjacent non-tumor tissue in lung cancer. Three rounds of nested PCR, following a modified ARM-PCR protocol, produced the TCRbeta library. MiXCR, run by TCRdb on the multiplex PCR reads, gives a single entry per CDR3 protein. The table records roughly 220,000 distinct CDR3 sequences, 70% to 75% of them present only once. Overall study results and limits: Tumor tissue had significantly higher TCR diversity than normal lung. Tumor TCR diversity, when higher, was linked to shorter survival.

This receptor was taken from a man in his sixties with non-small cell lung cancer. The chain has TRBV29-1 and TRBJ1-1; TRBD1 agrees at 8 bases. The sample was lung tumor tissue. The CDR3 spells CNVVGTGGVDTEAFF. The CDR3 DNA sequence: TGCAACGTTGTGGGGACAGGTGGAGTGGACACTGAAGCTTTCTTT.